A single sample is the source of the 9 T cell receptor beta chains below, sequenced in a study of blood T cell repertoires in COVID-19. TCRdb's copy holds only in-frame clones and misses some; the assay was immunoSEQ multiplex PCR. The sample carries roughly 67,000 clones, 86% recorded once. Sequenced: peripheral blood. These receptors all come from a man in his forties or fifties with active COVID-19.

Only one count was recorded for this clone. The chain has TRBV6-5 and TRBJ2-3, with D possibly TRBD2 on 5 matching bases. V lost 2 bases and J lost 5, with 14 bases in between. The CDR3 runs 15 residues. Looked up from germline, CDR1 is MNHEY and CDR2 is SVGAGI. CDR3 loop: CASSYRPPREDTQYF. The CDR3 DNA follows: TGTGCCAGCAGTTACAGGCCGCCGAGGGAAGATACGCAGTATTTT.

This chain uses TRBV2 with TRBJ2-1; weak D call: TRBD2 (5 bases). CDR3 length equals 14 residues. Trimming removed 7 bases at V and 2 bases at J, with 12 bases between. Germline lookup yields CDR1 SNHLY and CDR2 FYNNEI. CDR3 DNA: TGTGCCAGCAAGGCGAGGGAAACCTACAATGAGCAGTTCTTC. Translated: CASKARETYNEQFF.

This clone was seen more than once but under ten times. The rearrangement links TRBV6-2 or TRBV6-3 to TRBJ1-1; the D is unclear. From germline, CDR1 is MNHEY and CDR2 SVGEGT. The CDR3 totals 13 residues. V lost 5 bases and J lost 1, with 8 bases in between. The CDR3 DNA is TGTGCCAGCAGTCGACTCAAGAACACTGAAGCTTTCTTT. It encodes CASSRLKNTEAFF.

V is TRBV7-7 and J is TRBJ2-7; 8 bases agree with TRBD1. Germline CDR1 SSHAT, CDR2 FNYEAQ (reference sequence). The CDR3 spans 15 residues. With 0 bases clipped from V and 3 bases from J, the junction kept 4 bases outside the gene matches. The DNA for the CDR3 is TGTGCCAGCAGCTTAGCTCCAGGGGGCCTCTACGAGCAGTACTTC. Protein: CASSLAPGGLYEQYF.

With regard to this clone: Mismatch with germline at one junction end may stem from a read error. The chain combines TRBV2 with TRBJ1-5; D not resolved. Germline CDR1 SNHLY, CDR2 FYNNEI. CDR3 length equals 14 residues. DNA for the CDR3: TGTGCCAGCGGTGACCCTTATAGCAATCAGCCCCAGCATTTT. It yields the protein CASGDPYSNQPQHF.

J is TRBJ1-2 and V is TRBV5-1, with D possibly being TRBD1 (6 bases). This CDR3 is 16 amino acids long. V was cut by 0 bases and J by 7 bases, with 19 bases left in between. Germline CDR1 SGHRS, CDR2 YFSETQ. The CDR3 sequence: CASSLALVGADVGYTF. CDR3 bases: TGCGCCAGCAGCTTGGCCTTGGTGGGGGCCGATGTTGGCTACACCTTC.

This chain uses TRBV6-1 with TRBJ2-7, with 10 bases matching TRBD1. J was trimmed by 7 bases and V by 3 bases; bases with no gene match: 6. This CDR3 has 14 residues. Germline CDR1 is MNHNS and CDR2 is SASEGT. The CDR3 is CASSERGQGREQYF. The DNA for the CDR3 is TGTGCCAGCAGTGAGAGGGGACAGGGGAGAGAGCAGTACTTC.

This clone was seen just once. V is TRBV5-1 and J is TRBJ2-2; maybe TRBD2 (5 bases). The V and J ends lost 0 bases and 3 bases respectively, with 6 bases between them. The germline CDR1 and CDR2 sequences are SGHRS and YFSETQ. This CDR3 is built from 14 residues. The chain's CDR3 is CASSLASYTGELFF. DNA for the CDR3: TGCGCCAGCAGCTTGGCTAGCTACACCGGGGAGCTGTTTTTT.

The chain is built from TRBV5-4 and TRBJ2-5, with TRBD2 as a possible D gene (6 bases). V lost 4 bases and J lost 9, with 16 bases in between. Germline loops: CDR1 SGHNT, CDR2 YYREEE (reference sequence). The CDR3 has 13 amino acids. The CDR3: CASSPLGGPAQYF. CDR3 nucleotide sequence: TGTGCCAGCAGCCCTCTGGGGGGACCGGCCCAGTACTTC. The variable domain in full, completed from reference TRBV5-4 and TRBJ2-5, reads ETGVTQSPTHLIKTRGQQVTLRCSSQSGHNTVSWYQQALGQGPQFIFQYYREEENGRGNFPPRFSGLQFPNYSSELNVNALELDDSALYLCASSPLGGPAQYFGPGTRLLVL.